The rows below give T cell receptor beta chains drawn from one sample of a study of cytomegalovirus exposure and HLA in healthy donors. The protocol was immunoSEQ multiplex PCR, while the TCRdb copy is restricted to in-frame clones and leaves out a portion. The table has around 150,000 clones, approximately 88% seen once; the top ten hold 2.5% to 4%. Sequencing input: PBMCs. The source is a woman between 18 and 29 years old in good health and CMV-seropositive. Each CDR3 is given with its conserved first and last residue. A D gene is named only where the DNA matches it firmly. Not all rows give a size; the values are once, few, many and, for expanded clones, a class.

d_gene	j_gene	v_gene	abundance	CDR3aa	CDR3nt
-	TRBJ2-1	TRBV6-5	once	CASSNFGGGNEQFF	TGTGCCAGCAGTAACTTTGGGGGAGGCAATGAGCAGTTCTTC
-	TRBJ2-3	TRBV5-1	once	CASSFRREDTQYF	TGCGCCAGCAGCTTCCGTAGGGAGGATACGCAGTATTTT
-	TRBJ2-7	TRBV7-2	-	CASSPARVSSGEQYF	TGTGCCAGCAGCCCCGCCCGAGTTAGCTCTGGCGAGCAGTACTTC
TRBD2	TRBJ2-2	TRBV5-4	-	CASSKGLAVNAGELFF	TGTGCCAGCAGCAAGGGACTAGCGGTGAACGCCGGGGAGCTGTTTTTT
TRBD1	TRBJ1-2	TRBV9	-	CASSVGSELRTGGVVDGYTF	TGTGCCAGCAGCGTAGGATCGGAGCTTCGGACAGGGGGCGTGGTAGATGGCTACACCTTC
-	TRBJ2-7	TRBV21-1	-	CASSTQATTYEQYF	TGTGCCAGCAGCACCCAGGCCACAACCTACGAGCAGTACTTC
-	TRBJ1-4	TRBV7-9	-	CASSLGRGRDEKLFF	TGTGCCAGCAGCTTAGGGAGGGGACGGGATGAAAAACTGTTTTTT
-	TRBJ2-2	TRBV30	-	CAWSLSVDGGELFF	TGTGCCTGGAGTCTCAGCGTAGACGGCGGGGAGCTGTTTTTT
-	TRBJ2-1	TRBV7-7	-	CASSPYPTGSAGFYNEQFF	TGTGCTAGCAGCCCTTATCCGACAGGGTCTGCGGGATTTTACAATGAGCAGTTCTTC
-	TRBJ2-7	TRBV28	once	CASRYSGLYEQYF	TGTGCCAGCAGATACTCGGGACTTTACGAGCAGTACTTC
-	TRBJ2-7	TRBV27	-	CASSLSGGHSYEQYF	TGTGCCAGCAGCCTGTCGGGCGGGCACTCCTACGAGCAGTACTTC
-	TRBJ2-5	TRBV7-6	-	CASSSEAYQETQYF	TGTGCCAGCAGCTCGGAAGCGTACCAAGAGACCCAGTACTTC
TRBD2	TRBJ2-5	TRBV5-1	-	CASSYGQRGQETQYF	TGCGCCAGCAGCTACGGACAGCGGGGGCAAGAGACCCAGTACTTC
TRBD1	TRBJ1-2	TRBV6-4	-	CASISPGQYSYGYTF	TGTGCCAGCATATCCCCGGGACAGTATTCCTATGGCTACACCTTC